These 28 T cell receptor beta chains came from one sample sequenced in a study of glioma-infiltrating T cells. TCR alpha and beta CDR3 regions were amplified from RNA using iRepertoire nested multiplex PCR. Via MiXCR, TCRdb re-called the multiplex PCR reads, giving one row per CDR3 protein. The table lists a few hundred thousand distinct CDR3 sequences, 41% of them singletons. Sequencing was performed on glioma tissue, nonneoplastic brain tissue, or PBMCs (not recorded which). These receptors were obtained from a human donor with low-grade glioma or glioblastoma, undergoing nonglioma brain surgery, or in good health (not recorded which).

The chain is built from TRBV28 and TRBJ1-1; D remains ambiguous. Germline loops: CDR1 MDHEN, CDR2 SYDVKM. This CDR3 has 10 residues. CDR3 DNA sequence: TGTGCTATCGCGGGGACTGAAGCTTTCTTT. This translates into CAIAGTEAFF.

This clonotype was observed a few times. The rearrangement joins TRBV20-1 to TRBJ2-3; D not certain. The V gene's germline CDR1 is DFQATT and CDR2 SNEGSKA (reference sequence). The CDR3 totals 15 residues. Trimming left V 1 base short and J 0 bases short, with 11 bases between. CDR3 in amino acids: CSARAQWPSTDTQYF. DNA for the CDR3: TGCAGTGCTAGAGCCCAATGGCCCAGCACAGATACGCAGTATTTT.

This clonotype appeared a few times. This rearrangement joins TRBV7-6 to TRBJ1-6; TRBD1 might be the D (5 bases). This CDR3 has 15 residues. CDR1 SGHVS and CDR2 FNYEAQ come from the germline V gene. The V end lost 0 bases, the J end lost 8 bases, and 11 bases lay between the germline ends. CDR3 loop: CASSLAHGGDSPLHF. CDR3 coding DNA: TGTGCCAGCAGCTTAGCGCACGGGGGAGATTCACCCCTCCACTTT. Looking up the rest from reference TRBV7-6 and TRBJ1-6 gives the full variable domain: GAGVSQSPRYKVTKRGQDVALRCDPISGHVSLYWYRQALGQGPEFLTYFNYEAQQDKSGLPNDRFSAERPEGSISTLTIQRTEQRDSAMYRCASSLAHGGDSPLHFGNGTRLTVT.

This clonotype has a count of ten or more. The rearrangement uses TRBV6-2 or TRBV6-3 and TRBJ2-7; 9 bases fit TRBD2. Trimming cost V 5 bases and J 5 bases; bases outside gene matches: 10. Germline CDR1 reads MNHEY; CDR2 reads SVGEGT. The CDR3 covers 15 residues. The CDR3 is CASSPPGGRGHEQYF. CDR3 DNA: TGTGCCAGCAGTCCCCCGGGCGGGAGGGGACACGAGCAGTACTTC.

The CDR3 region is CASSPSGTVNEKLFF. The CDR3, as DNA: TGTGCCAGCAGCCCAAGTGGGACAGTAAATGAAAAACTGTTTTTT. The chain combines TRBV12-3 or TRBV12-4 with TRBJ1-4; TRBD1 aligns across 7 bases. V shed 6 bases and J 5 bases; nucleotides not matched to a gene: 9. The length of the CDR3 is 15 residues.

The rearrangement links TRBV20-1 to TRBJ2-1, with D possibly matching TRBD2 (7 bases). The CDR3 consists of 15 residues. CDR1 and CDR2 from the germline V gene are DFQATT and SNEGSKA (reference sequence). V gave up 0 bases and J gave up 2 bases, with 11 bases separating them. The CDR3: CSARDGGGPYNEQFF. The CDR3 coding sequence is TGCAGTGCTAGAGATGGCGGGGGCCCCTACAATGAGCAGTTCTTC.

This clonotype was picked up a small number of times. This chain links TRBV28 with TRBJ1-5, with D perhaps TRBD1 (6 bases). From germline, CDR1 is MDHEN and CDR2 SYDVKM. Trimming took off 11 bases at V and 2 bases at J, with 19 bases between the two ends. This CDR3 has 15 amino acids. The CDR3 loop is CAVNWGGGGNQPQHF. The CDR3 DNA reads as TGTGCCGTCAACTGGGGGGGCGGCGGCAATCAGCCCCAGCATTTT.

In this sample, this clonotype turned up a few times. V and J are TRBV20-1 and TRBJ2-3; 7 nucleotides align to TRBD1. CDR3 length: 17 amino acids. Germline CDR1 reads DFQATT; CDR2 reads SNEGSKA (reference sequence). V shed 2 bases, J shed 0 bases, and the junction held 11 bases outside the gene matches. The CDR3 bases are TGCAGTGCTAGATACAATACAGGGGACCTTAGCACAGATACGCAGTATTTT. Amino acid sequence: CSARYNTGDLSTDTQYF.

The chain joins TRBV27 to TRBJ2-1; the D call may be TRBD1 or TRBD2 (5 bases each). The V and J ends lost 10 bases and 6 bases respectively, with 22 bases between them. Germline-derived CDR1 and CDR2 are MNHEY and SMNVEV (reference sequence). The CDR3 runs to 15 residues. CDR3: CATSTRDPTFNEQFF. CDR3 coding DNA: TGTGCCACCAGCACCCGGGACCCAACGTTCAATGAGCAGTTCTTC.

The table lists this clonotype with many counts. CDR3 in amino acids: CASSFAGGGPGGGFEQFF. The CDR3 nucleotides are TGTGCCAGCAGTTTCGCGGGGGGAGGCCCGGGAGGAGGGTTCGAGCAGTTCTTC. The V and J genes are TRBV27 and TRBJ2-1; 8 positions agree with TRBD2. V trimming: 3 bases; J trimming: 10 bases; junction bases outside the gene matches: 20. Germline lookup yields CDR1 MNHEY and CDR2 SMNVEV (reference sequence). The CDR3 consists of 18 residues.

The chain uses TRBV4-2 and TRBJ2-2; TRBD2 agrees at 7 bases. V lost 0 bases and J lost 6; bases outside the gene matches: 4. From germline, CDR1 is LGHNA and CDR2 YNFKEQ. The CDR3 loop spans 15 amino acids. The chain's CDR3 is CASSQDNGLAGELFF. DNA for the CDR3: TGTGCCAGCAGCCAAGATAACGGACTAGCCGGGGAGCTGTTTTTT.

In nucleotides, the CDR3 is TGCAGTGCTAGGCGGGGGGCCTACGAGCAGTACTTC. Protein: CSARRGAYEQYF. V and J are TRBV20-1 and TRBJ2-7; 8 nucleotides agree with TRBD2. Germline lookup yields CDR1 DFQATT and CDR2 SNEGSKA (reference sequence). V lost 3 bases to trimming and J lost 2 bases; unmatched junction nucleotides: 0. CDR3 length: 12 residues.

Worth noting for this clonotype: The CDR3 does not close with the conserved phenylalanine or tryptophan, likely indicating a read error. The chain is built from TRBV28 and TRBJ1-1, with TRBD1 identical over 7 bases. This CDR3 is 15 amino acids long. CDR1 MDHEN and CDR2 SYDVKM come from the germline V gene. After removal of 6 bases from V and 6 bases from J, the junction contained 13 bases not matched to a gene. CDR3 DNA sequence: TGTGCCAGCAGCTTCTACAGGGGAAGGGGAGCTGAAGCTTTCTCT. Its protein is CASSFYRGRGAEAFS.

This clonotype showed up just a few times. The chain employs TRBV7-9 and TRBJ2-3; D ambiguous. Deletions cut 4 bases from V and 7 bases from J, with 18 bases between. The CDR3 runs to 15 residues. Germline-derived CDR1 and CDR2 are SEHNR and FQNEAQ (reference sequence). The CDR3 protein is CASSSPGRQVYTQYF. As DNA, the CDR3 is TGTGCCAGCAGCTCCCCCGGGCGACAAGTCTATACGCAGTATTTT.

Remarks on this clonotype: This sequence may be a read error, since a much larger clone differs from it by one base. The genes are TRBV28 and TRBJ2-5; unclear D gene. Germline CDR1 is MDHEN and CDR2 is SYDVKM. This CDR3 contains 15 residues. Written as DNA, the CDR3 is TGTGCCAACAGTTCCCTGCTACTCAGCCAAGAGACCCAGTACTTC. This gives the protein CANSSLLLSQETQYF.

On this clonotype: Given a much more abundant clone one base away, this may be a read error. J is TRBJ2-5 and V is TRBV27, with 10 bases matching TRBD2. The CDR3 spans 14 residues. Germline V CDR1 and CDR2: MNHEY, SMNVEV (reference sequence). CDR3: CASSSGRALSTKYF. The CDR3 DNA follows: TGTGCCAGCAGTAGCGGGAGGGCCTTGTCGACCAAGTACTTC.

Note on this clonotype: At one boundary the junction diverges from the germline segment, which might be a read error. The chain combines TRBV27 with TRBJ2-3; the D gene is possibly TRBD1 (5 bases). Germline loops: CDR1 MNHEY, CDR2 SMNVEV (reference sequence). The CDR3 is 19 residues long. This CDR3 is CATSDPAPTGLGSTDTQYF. CDR3 in DNA: TGTGCCACCAGTGACCCCGCCCCAACAGGCCTGGGAAGCACAGATACGCAGTATTTT.

This clonotype was detected only a few times. The rearrangement links TRBV4-2 to TRBJ2-7; D is perhaps TRBD1 or TRBD2 (5 bases each). Germline assignment: CDR1 LGHNA and CDR2 YNFKEQ. The CDR3 is made up of 15 amino acids. The V gene lost 1 base and the J gene lost 3 bases, with 13 bases spanning the gap. CDR3 sequence reads: CASSQGGLGLYEQYF. The CDR3 nucleotides are TGTGCCAGCAGCCAAGGCGGGCTGGGGCTCTACGAGCAGTACTTC.

In regard to this clonotype: A junction boundary mismatches the germline segment, possibly from a read error. The rearrangement links TRBV4-3 to TRBJ1-1; D not resolved. The CDR3 contains 14 residues. CDR1 LGHNA and CDR2 YSLEER come from the germline V gene. The CDR3 loop reads CASNQVFSPAEAFF. The CDR3 nucleotides read TGCGCCAGCAACCAAGTCTTTTCCCCAGCTGAAGCTTTCTTT.

Concerning this clonotype: Without the conserved terminal phenylalanine or tryptophan, this CDR3 likely stems from a read error. The chain uses TRBV15 and TRBJ2-7; possibly TRBD1 for D (5 bases). This CDR3 contains 13 residues. CDR1 is LNHNV, CDR2 YYDKDF, per germline (reference sequence). V lost 3 bases to trimming and J lost 6 bases, with 12 bases between them. The CDR3 DNA reads TGTGCCACCAGCAGTTTCAGGGCGTTCGAGCAGTACCTC. Its translation: CATSSFRAFEQYL.

This clonotype has just a few counts. The chain recombines TRBV20-1 with TRBJ2-7; a possible D gene is TRBD2 (6 bases). From germline, CDR1 is DFQATT and CDR2 SNEGSKA (reference sequence). The V gene lost 6 bases and the J gene lost 7 bases, with 13 bases spanning the gap. CDR3 size: 11 residues. The CDR3: CSAAYRGEQYF. The CDR3 nucleotides read TGCAGTGCAGCATACCGGGGGGAGCAGTACTTC.

The rearrangement links TRBV4-1 to TRBJ2-7; no firm D call. CDR3 size: 14 residues. Per the germline V gene, CDR1 is MGHRA and CDR2 is YSYEKL. Trimming removed 2 bases from V and 0 bases from J, with 8 bases in between. The CDR3 coding sequence is TGCGCCAGCAGCCAACTAGTCGTCTCCTACGAGCAGTACTTC. The encoded protein is CASSQLVVSYEQYF.

Points on this clonotype: A much larger clone lies a single base off, so this may be a read error. The CDR3 does not close with the conserved phenylalanine or tryptophan, likely indicating a read error. The CDR3 DNA follows: TGTGCCAGCACCGGTCGGGAGAGGTCCTACAATGAGCAGTTCCTC. It translates to CASTGRERSYNEQFL. This chain joins TRBV10-3 and TRBJ2-1, with D perhaps matching TRBD2 (6 bases). The CDR3 runs 15 residues. V shed 10 bases and J shed 1 base, with 17 bases lying between them. Germline CDR1 ENHRY, CDR2 SYGVKD.

This sequence joins TRBV20-1 and TRBJ1-5, with D unclear. CDR1 DFQATT and CDR2 SNEGSKA come from the germline V gene (reference sequence). CDR3 length: 12 amino acids. Trimming stripped 2 bases from V and 11 bases from J, with 13 bases between. The CDR3 loop is CSARHSKQTQHF. In DNA, the CDR3 is TGCAGTGCTAGACATAGCAAGCAGACCCAGCATTTT.

This clonotype was seen repeatedly, ten times or more. This chain links TRBV4-2 with TRBJ2-3; no definite D call. The V gene's germline CDR1 is LGHNA and CDR2 YNFKEQ. The CDR3 contains 13 residues. V lost 0 bases to trimming and J lost 7 bases, with 8 bases between them. CDR3 nucleotides: TGTGCCAGCAGCCAAGATCGGTCACATACGCAGTATTTT. This encodes CASSQDRSHTQYF.

The chain combines TRBV6-1 with TRBJ2-7; D may match TRBD1 or TRBD2 (5 bases each). V lost 10 bases, J lost 7 bases, and 14 bases lay in between. The V gene's germline CDR1 is MNHNS and CDR2 SASEGT. The CDR3 totals 11 residues. The CDR3 region is CAITRGREQYF. As DNA, the CDR3 is TGTGCCATCACGAGGGGTAGGGAGCAGTACTTC.

The chain uses TRBV4-3 and TRBJ2-7; the D gene is possibly TRBD1 (6 bases). CDR1 and CDR2 from the germline V gene are LGHNA and YSLEER. This CDR3 comprises 20 residues. Deletions cut 0 bases from V and 0 bases from J, with 24 bases between. The CDR3 coding sequence is TGCGCCAGCAGCCAAGAATCGATTGTTGGCCGGGACACGTTCTCCTACGAGCAGTACTTC. Its translation is CASSQESIVGRDTFSYEQYF.

Concerning this clonotype: No conserved phenylalanine or tryptophan is present at the end of the CDR3, so a read error is the likely explanation. V usage is TRBV7-8 and J usage is TRBJ1-1; weak D call: TRBD1 (5 bases). CDR1 and CDR2 (germline): SGHVS, FQNEAQ. V gave up 5 bases and J gave up 0 bases, with 10 bases separating them. This CDR3 spans 14 amino acids. In DNA form, the CDR3 reads TGTGCCAGCAGCCCGGACACCATGAACACTGAAGCTTTCCTT. Amino acid sequence: CASSPDTMNTEAFL.